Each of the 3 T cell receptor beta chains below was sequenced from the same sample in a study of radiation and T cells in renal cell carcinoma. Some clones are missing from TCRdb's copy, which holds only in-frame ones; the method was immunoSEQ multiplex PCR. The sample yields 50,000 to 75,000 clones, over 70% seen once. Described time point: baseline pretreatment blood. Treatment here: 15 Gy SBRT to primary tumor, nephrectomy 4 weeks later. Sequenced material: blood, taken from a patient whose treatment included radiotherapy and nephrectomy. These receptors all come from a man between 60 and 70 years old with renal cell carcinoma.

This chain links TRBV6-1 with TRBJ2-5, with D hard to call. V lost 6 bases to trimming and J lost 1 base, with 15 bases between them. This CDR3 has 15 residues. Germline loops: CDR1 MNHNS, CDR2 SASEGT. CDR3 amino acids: CASSSNGRRQETQYF. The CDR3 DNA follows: TGTGCCAGCAGCTCTAATGGGCGGCGCCAAGAGACCCAGTACTTC.

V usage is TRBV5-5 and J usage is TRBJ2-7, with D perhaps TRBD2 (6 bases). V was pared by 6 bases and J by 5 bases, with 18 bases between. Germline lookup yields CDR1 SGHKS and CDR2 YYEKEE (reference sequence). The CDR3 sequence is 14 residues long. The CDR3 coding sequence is TGTGCCAGCACCCCGCAGGAGGGGAGGAACGAGCAGTACTTC. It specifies CASTPQEGRNEQYF. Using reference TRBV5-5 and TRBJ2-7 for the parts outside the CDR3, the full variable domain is DAGVTQSPTHLIKTRGQQVTLRCSPISGHKSVSWYQQVLGQGPQFIFQYYEKEERGRGNFPDRFSARQFPNYSSELNVNALLLGDSALYLCASTPQEGRNEQYFGPGTRLTVT.

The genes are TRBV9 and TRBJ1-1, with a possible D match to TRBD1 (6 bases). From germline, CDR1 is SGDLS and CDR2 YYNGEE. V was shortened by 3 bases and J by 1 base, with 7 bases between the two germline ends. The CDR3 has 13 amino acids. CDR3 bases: TGTGCCAGCAGCGCGGACAGGAACACTGAAGCTTTCTTT. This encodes CASSADRNTEAFF.